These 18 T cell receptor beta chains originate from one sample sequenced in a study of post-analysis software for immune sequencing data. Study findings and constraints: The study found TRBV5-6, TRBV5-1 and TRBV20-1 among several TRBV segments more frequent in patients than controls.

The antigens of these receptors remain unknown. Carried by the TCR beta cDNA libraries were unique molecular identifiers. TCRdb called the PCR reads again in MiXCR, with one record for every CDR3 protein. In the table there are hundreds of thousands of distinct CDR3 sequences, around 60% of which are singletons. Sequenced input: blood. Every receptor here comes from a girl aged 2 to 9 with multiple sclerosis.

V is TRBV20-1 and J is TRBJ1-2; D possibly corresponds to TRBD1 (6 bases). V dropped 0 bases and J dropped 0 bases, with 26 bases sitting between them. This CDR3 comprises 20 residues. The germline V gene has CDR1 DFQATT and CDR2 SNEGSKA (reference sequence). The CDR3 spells CSARDLTGPTGTNSNYGYTF. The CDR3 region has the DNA TGCAGTGCTAGAGACCTAACCGGACCAACAGGGACCAACTCTAACTATGGCTACACCTTC.

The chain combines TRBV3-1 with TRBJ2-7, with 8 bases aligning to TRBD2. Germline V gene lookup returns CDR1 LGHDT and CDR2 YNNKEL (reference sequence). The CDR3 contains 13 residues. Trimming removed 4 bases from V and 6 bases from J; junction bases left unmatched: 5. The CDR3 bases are TGTGCCAGCAGCCGAGCGGGAGTCCCCGAGCAGTACTTC. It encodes CASSRAGVPEQYF.

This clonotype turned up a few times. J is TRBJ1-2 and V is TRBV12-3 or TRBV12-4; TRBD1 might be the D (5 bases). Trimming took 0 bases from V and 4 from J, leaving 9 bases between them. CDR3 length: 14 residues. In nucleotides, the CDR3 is TGTGCCAGCAGTTTAGCTGCAGGGTTCTATGGCTACACCTTC. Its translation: CASSLAAGFYGYTF.

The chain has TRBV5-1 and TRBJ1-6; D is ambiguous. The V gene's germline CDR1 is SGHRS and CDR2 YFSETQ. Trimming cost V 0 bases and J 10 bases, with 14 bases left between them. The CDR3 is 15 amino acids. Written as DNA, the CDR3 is TGCGCCAGCAGCTTGGGGAGGACGTCAAGATCACCCCTCCACTTT. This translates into CASSLGRTSRSPLHF.

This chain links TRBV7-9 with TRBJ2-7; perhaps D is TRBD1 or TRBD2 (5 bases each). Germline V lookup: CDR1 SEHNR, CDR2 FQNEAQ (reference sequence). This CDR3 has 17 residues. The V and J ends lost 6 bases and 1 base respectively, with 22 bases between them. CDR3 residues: CASSNPTGPSPSYEQYF. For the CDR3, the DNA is TGTGCCAGCAGTAACCCCACAGGCCCTAGCCCTTCCTACGAGCAGTACTTC.

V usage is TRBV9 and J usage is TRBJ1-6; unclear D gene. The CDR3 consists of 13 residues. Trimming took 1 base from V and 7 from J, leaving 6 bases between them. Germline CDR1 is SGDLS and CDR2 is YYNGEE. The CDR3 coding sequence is TGTGCCAGCAGCGTAAGACCAAATTCACCCCTCCACTTT. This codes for CASSVRPNSPLHF.

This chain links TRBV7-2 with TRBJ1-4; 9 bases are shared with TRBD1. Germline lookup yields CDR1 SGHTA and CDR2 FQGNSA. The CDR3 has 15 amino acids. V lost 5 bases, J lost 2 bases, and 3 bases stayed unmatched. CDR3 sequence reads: CASSRTGVTNEKLFF. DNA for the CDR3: TGTGCCAGCAGCCGGACAGGGGTTACTAATGAAAAACTGTTTTTT. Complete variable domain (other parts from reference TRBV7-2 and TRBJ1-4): GAGVSQSPSNKVTEKGKDVELRCDPISGHTALYWYRQSLGQGLEFLIYFQGNSAPDKSGLPSDRFSAERTGGSVSTLTIQRTQQEDSAVYLCASSRTGVTNEKLFFGSGTQLSVL.

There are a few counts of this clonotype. The CDR3 loop reads CASSQEGTDLAGETQYF. CDR3 nucleotides: TGTGCCAGCAGCCAAGAGGGGACGGACTTAGCAGGGGAGACCCAGTACTTC. The chain couples TRBV4-2 to TRBJ2-5; D may be TRBD1 or TRBD2 (5 bases each). The CDR3 covers 17 residues. Germline V gene data show CDR1 as LGHNA and CDR2 as YNFKEQ. V lost 0 bases and J 5 bases, leaving 19 bases between the germline ends.

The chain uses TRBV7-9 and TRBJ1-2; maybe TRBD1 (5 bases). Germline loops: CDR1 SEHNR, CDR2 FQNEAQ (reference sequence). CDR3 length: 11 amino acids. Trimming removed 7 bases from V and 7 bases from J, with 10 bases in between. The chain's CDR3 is CASTYGTGYTF. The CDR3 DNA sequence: TGTGCCAGCACCTATGGGACTGGCTACACCTTC.

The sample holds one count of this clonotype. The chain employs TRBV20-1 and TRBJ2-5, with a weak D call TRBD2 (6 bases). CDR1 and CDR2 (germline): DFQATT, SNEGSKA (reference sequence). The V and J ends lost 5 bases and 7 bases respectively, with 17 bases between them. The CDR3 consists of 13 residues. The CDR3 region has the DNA TGCAGTGCTCGGGACTCCCTAGATGGGACCCAGTACTTC. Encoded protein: CSARDSLDGTQYF.

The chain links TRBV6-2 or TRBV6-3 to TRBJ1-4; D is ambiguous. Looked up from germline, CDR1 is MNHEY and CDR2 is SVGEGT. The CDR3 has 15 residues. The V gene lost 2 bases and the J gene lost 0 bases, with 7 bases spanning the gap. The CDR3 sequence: CASSYGPATNEKLFF. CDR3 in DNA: TGTGCCAGCAGTTACGGGCCGGCAACTAATGAAAAACTGTTTTTT.

CDR3 in amino acids: CASSYSKAGKGPFYEQYF. The CDR3 region has the DNA TGTGCCAGCAGTTACTCGAAGGCAGGGAAGGGACCTTTCTACGAGCAGTACTTC. The chain links TRBV6-2 or TRBV6-3 to TRBJ2-7; either TRBD1 or TRBD2 may supply D (5 bases each). Germline CDR1 is MNHEY and CDR2 is SVGEGT. The CDR3 has 18 amino acids. Deletions cut 0 bases from V and 3 bases from J, with 21 bases between.

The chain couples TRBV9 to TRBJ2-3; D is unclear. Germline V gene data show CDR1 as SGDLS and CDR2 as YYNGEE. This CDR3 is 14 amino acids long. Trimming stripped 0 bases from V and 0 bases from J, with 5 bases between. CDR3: CASSVAQSTDTQYF. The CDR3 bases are TGTGCCAGCAGCGTAGCTCAGAGCACAGATACGCAGTATTTT.

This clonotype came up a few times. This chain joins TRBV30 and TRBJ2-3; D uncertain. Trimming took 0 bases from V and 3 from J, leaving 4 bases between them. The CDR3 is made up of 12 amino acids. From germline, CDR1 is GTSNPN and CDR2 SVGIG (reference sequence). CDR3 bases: TGTGCCTGGAGTGTGAGGACAGATACGCAGTATTTT. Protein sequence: CAWSVRTDTQYF.

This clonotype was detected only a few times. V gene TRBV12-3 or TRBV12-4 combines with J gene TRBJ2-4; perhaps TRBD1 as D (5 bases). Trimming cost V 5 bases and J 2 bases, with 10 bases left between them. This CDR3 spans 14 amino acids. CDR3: CASSATAPKNIQYF. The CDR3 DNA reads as TGTGCCAGCAGTGCGACAGCACCCAAAAACATTCAGTACTTC.

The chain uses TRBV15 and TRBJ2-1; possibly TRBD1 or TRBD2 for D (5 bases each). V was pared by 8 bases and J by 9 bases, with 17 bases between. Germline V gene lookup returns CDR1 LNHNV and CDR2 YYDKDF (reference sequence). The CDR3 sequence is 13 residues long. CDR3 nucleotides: TGTGCCACCGGGGCAGGGTTTGGGGGTGAGCAGTTCTTC. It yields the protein CATGAGFGGEQFF.

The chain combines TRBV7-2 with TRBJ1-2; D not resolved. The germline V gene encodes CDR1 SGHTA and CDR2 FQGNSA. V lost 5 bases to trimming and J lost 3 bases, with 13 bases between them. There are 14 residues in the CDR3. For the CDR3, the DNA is TGTGCCAGCAGCCCCAGAGGGTCCCACTATGGCTACACCTTC. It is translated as CASSPRGSHYGYTF.

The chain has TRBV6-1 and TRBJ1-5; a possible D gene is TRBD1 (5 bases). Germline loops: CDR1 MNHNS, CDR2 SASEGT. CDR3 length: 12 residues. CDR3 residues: CSSNGGCQPQHF. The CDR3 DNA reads TGTTCATCAAACGGGGGGTGTCAGCCCCAGCATTTT.